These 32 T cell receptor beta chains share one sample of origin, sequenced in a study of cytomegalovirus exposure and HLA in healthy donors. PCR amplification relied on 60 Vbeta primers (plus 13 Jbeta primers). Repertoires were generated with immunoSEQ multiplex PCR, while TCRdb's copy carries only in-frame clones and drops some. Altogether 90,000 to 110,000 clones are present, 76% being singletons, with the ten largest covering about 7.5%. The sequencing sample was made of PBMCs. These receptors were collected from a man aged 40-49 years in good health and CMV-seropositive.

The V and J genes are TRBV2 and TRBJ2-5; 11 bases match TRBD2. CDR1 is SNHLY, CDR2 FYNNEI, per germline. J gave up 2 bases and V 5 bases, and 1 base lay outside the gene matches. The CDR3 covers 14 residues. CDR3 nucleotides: TGTGCCAGCAGTACTAGCGGGAGTCAAGAGACCCAGTACTTC. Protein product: CASSTSGSQETQYF.

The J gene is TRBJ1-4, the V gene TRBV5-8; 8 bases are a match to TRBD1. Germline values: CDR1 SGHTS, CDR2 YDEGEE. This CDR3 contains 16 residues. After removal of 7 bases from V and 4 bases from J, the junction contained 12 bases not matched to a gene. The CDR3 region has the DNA TGTGCCAGCGCCCCCGGGACAGGCTTTTATAATGAAAAACTGTTTTTT. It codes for CASAPGTGFYNEKLFF.

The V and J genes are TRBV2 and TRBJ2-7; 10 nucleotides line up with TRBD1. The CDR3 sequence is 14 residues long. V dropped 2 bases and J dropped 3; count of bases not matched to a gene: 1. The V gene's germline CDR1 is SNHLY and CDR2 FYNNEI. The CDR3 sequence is CASSERTGGYEQYF. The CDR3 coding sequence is TGTGCCAGCAGTGAACGGACAGGGGGCTACGAGCAGTACTTC.

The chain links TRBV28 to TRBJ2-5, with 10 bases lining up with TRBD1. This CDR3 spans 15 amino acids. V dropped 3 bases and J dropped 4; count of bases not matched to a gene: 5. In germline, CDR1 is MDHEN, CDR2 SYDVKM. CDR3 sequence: CASSFRDRGRETQYF. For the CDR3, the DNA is TGTGCCAGCAGTTTCCGAGACAGGGGGCGAGAGACCCAGTACTTC.

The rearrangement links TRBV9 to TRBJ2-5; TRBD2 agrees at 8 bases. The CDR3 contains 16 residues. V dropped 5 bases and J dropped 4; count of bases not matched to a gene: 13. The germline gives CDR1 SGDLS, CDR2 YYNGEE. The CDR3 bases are TGTGCCAGCAGTCTAAGCGGGAGAGGTGGGAGAGAGACCCAGTACTTC. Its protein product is CASSLSGRGGRETQYF.

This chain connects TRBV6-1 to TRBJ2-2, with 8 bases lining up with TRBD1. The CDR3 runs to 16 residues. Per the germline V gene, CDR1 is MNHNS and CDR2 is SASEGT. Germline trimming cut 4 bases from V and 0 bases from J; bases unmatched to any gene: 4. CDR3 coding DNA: TGTGCCAGCAGTGGACAGGGGAAAGCGAACACCGGGGAGCTGTTTTTT. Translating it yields CASSGQGKANTGELFF.

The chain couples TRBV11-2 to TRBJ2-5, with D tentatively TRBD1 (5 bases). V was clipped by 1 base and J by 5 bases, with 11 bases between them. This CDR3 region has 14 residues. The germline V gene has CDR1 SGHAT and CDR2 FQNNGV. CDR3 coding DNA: TGTGCCAGCAGCTTAGGACAGAGGAGCGAGACCCAGTACTTC. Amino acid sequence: CASSLGQRSETQYF. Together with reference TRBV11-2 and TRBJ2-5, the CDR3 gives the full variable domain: EAGVAQSPRYKIIEKRQSVAFWCNPISGHATLYWYQQILGQGPKLLIQFQNNGVVDDSQLPKDRFSAERLKGVDSTLKIQPAKLEDSAVYLCASSLGQRSETQYFGPGTRLLVL.

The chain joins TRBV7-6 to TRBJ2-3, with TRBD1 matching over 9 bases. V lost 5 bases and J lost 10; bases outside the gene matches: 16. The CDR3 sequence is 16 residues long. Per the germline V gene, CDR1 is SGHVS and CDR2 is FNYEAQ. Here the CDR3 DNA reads TGTGCCAGCAGCGAAAATCCGGGACAGGGTCGAATAGCGCAGTATTTT. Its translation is CASSENPGQGRIAQYF.

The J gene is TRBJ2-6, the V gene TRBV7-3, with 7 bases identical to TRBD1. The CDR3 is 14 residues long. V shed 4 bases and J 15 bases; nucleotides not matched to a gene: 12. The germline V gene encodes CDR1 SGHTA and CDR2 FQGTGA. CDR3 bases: TGTGCCAGCAGCTACCAGACAGGGTTTGACGGCCTGACTTTC. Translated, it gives CASSYQTGFDGLTF. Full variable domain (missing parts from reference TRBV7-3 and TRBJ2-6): GAGVSQTPSNKVTEKGKYVELRCDPISGHTALYWYRQSLGQGPEFLIYFQGTGAADDSGLPNDRFFAVRPEGSVSTLKIQRTERGDSAVYLCASSYQTGFDGLTFGAGSRLTVL.

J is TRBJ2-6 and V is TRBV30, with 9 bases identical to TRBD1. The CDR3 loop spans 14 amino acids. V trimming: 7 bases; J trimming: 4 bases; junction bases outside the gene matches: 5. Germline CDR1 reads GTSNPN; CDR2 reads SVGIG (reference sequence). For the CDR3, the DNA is TGTGCCTCACAGGGGGCGGCCGGGGCCAACGTCCTGACTTTC. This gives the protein CASQGAAGANVLTF.

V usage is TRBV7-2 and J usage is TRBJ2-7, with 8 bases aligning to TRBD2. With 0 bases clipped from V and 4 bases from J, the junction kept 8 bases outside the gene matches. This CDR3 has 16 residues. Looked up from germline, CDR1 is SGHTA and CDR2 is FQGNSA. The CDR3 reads CASSLAGAGAGYEQYF. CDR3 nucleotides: TGTGCCAGCAGCTTAGCGGGAGCGGGAGCGGGTTACGAGCAGTACTTC.

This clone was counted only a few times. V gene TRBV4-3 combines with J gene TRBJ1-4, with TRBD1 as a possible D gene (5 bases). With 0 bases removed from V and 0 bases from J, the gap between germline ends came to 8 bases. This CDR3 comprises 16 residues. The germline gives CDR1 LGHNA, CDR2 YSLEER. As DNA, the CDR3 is TGCGCCAGCAGCCAAGAGGGGGGGGCAACTAATGAAAAACTGTTTTTT. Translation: CASSQEGGATNEKLFF.

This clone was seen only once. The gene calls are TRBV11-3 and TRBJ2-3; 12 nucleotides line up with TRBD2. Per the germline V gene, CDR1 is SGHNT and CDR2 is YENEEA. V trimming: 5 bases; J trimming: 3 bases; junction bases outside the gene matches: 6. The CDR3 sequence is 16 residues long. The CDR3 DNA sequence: TGTGCCAGCAGCCCGAGGACTAGCGGGAAGACAGATACGCAGTATTTT. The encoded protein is CASSPRTSGKTDTQYF. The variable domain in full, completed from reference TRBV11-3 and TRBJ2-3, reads EAGVVQSPRYKIIEKKQPVAFWCNPISGHNTLYWYLQNLGQGPELLIRYENEEAVDDSQLPKDRFSAERLKGVDSTLKIQPAELGDSAVYLCASSPRTSGKTDTQYFGPGTRLTVL.

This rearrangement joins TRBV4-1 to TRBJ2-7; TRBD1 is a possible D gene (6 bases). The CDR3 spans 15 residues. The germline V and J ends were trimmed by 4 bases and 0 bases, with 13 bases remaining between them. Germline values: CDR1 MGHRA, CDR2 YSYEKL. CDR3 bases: TGCGCCAGCAGCCCCTCACAGGGCGCCTCCTACGAGCAGTACTTC. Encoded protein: CASSPSQGASYEQYF.

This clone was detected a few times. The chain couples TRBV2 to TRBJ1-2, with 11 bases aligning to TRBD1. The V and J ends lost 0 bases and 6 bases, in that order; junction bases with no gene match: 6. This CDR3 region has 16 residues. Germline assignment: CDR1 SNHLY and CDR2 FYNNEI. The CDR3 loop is CASSEAPGTGGNGYTF. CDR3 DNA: TGTGCCAGCAGTGAAGCTCCCGGGACAGGGGGAAATGGCTACACCTTC.

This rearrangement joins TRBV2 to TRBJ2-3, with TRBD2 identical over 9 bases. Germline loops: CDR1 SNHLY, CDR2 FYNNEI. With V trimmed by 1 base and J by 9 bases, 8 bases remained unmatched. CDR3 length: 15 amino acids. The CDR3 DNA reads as TGTGCCAGCAGTGAAGGCGGCGGGAGGGCGGACACGCAGTATTTT. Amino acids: CASSEGGGRADTQYF.

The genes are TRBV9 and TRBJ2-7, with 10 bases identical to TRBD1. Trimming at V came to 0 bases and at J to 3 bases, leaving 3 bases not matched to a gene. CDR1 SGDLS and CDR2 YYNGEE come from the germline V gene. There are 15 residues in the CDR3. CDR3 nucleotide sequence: TGTGCCAGCAGCGTAGCTGGGACAGGGGACTACGAGCAGTACTTC. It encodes CASSVAGTGDYEQYF.

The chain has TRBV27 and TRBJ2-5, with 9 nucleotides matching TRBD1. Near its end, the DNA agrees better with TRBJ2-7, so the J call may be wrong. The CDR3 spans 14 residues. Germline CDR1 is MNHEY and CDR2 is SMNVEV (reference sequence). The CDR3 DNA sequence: TGTGCCAGCAGTAGAGACAGGGGGTTTGTCGAGCAGTACTTC. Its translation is CASSRDRGFVEQYF.

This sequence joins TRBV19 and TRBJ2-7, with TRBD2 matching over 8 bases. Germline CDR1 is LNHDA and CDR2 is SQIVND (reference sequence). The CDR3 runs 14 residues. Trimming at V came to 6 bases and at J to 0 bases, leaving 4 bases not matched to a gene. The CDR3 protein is CASRTSVSSYEQYF. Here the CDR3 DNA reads TGTGCCAGTAGGACTAGCGTTAGCTCCTACGAGCAGTACTTC.

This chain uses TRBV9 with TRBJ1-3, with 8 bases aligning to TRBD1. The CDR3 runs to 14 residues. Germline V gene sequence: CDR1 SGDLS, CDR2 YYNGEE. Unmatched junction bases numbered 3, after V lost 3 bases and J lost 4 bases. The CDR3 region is CASSEQGVGNTIYF. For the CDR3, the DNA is TGTGCCAGCAGCGAACAGGGGGTCGGAAACACCATATATTTT.

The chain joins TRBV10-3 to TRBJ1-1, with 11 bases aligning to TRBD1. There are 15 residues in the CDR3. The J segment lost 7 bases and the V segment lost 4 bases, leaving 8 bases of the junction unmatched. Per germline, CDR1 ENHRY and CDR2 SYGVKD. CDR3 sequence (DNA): TGTGCCATCAGTGGGCCGGACAGGGGGCCGGGTGAAGCTTTCTTT. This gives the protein CAISGPDRGPGEAFF.

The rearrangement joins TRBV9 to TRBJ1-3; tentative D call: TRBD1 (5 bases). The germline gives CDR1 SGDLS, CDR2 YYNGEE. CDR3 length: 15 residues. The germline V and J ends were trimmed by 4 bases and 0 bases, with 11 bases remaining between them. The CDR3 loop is CASSPTGSSGNTIYF. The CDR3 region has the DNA TGTGCCAGCAGCCCCACAGGTTCCTCTGGAAACACCATATATTTT. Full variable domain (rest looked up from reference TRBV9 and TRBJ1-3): DSGVTQTPKHLITATGQRVTLRCSPRSGDLSVYWYQQSLDQGLQFLIQYYNGEERAKGNILERFSAQQFPDLHSELNLSSLELGDSALYFCASSPTGSSGNTIYFGEGSWLTVV.

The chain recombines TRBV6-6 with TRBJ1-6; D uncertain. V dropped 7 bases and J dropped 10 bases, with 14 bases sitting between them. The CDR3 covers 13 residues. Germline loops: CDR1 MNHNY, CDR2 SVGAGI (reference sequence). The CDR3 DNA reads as TGTGCCAGCACGCCTTCGCGGGCCTCACCCCTCCACTTT. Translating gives CASTPSRASPLHF.

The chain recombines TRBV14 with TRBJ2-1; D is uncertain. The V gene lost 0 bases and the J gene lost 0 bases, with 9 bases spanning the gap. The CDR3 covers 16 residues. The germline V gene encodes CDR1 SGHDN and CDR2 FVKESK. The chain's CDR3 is CASSQDAWSSYNEQFF. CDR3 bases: TGTGCCAGCAGCCAAGACGCCTGGAGCTCCTACAATGAGCAGTTCTTC. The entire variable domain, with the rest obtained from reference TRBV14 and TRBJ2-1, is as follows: EAGVTQFPSHSVIEKGQTVTLRCDPISGHDNLYWYRRVMGKEIKFLLHFVKESKQDESGMPNNRFLAERTGGTYSTLKVQPAELEDSGVYFCASSQDAWSSYNEQFFGPGTRLTVL.

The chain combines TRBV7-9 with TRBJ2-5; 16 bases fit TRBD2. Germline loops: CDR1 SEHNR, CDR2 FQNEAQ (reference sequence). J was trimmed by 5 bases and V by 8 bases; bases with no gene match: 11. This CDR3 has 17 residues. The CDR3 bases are TGTGCCAGCCAGATGGGACTAGCGGGAGGGCCGTGGGAGACCCAGTACTTC. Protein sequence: CASQMGLAGGPWETQYF. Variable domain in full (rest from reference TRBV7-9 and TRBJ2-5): DTGVSQNPRHKITKRGQNVTFRCDPISEHNRLYWYRQTLGQGPEFLTYFQNEAQLEKSRLLSDRFSAERPKGSFSTLEIQRTEQGDSAMYLCASQMGLAGGPWETQYFGPGTRLLVL.

The CDR3 is CASSITGPTEAFF. The CDR3 DNA sequence: TGTGCCAGCAGCATCACAGGGCCCACTGAAGCTTTCTTT. V gene TRBV7-9 combines with J gene TRBJ1-1, with D possibly TRBD1 on 6 matching bases. V lost 5 bases, J lost 4 bases, and 11 bases lay in between. CDR1 and CDR2 from the germline V gene are SEHNR and FQNEAQ (reference sequence). There are 13 residues in the CDR3.

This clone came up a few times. CDR3 coding DNA: TGTGCCAGCAGTCCCGTGGGACAGGGATCCGAAAAACTGTTTTTT. Translated: CASSPVGQGSEKLFF. V and J are TRBV28 and TRBJ1-4; 9 bases are a match to TRBD1. The trim removed 5 bases at V and 8 bases at J, leaving 9 bases unmatched. The CDR3 has 15 amino acids. Germline CDR1 is MDHEN and CDR2 is SYDVKM.

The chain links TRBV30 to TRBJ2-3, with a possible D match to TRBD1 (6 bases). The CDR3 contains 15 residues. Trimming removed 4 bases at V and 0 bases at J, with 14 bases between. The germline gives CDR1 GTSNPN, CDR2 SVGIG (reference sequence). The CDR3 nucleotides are TGTGCCTGGATGGTAGGACAGACTAGCACAGATACGCAGTATTTT. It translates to CAWMVGQTSTDTQYF.

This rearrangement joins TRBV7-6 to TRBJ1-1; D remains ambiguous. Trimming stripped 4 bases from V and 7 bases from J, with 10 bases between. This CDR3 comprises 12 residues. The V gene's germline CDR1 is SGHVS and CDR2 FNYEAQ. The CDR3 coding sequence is TGTGCCAGCAGCTCGACCCCAGGTGAAGCTTTCTTT. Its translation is CASSSTPGEAFF.

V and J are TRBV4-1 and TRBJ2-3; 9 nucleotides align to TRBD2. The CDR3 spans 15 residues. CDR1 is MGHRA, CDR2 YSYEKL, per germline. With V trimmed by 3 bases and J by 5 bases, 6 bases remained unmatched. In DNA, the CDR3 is TGCGCCAGCAGCCAGTTAGCGGGAGCGGGAGATACGCAGTATTTT. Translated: CASSQLAGAGDTQYF.

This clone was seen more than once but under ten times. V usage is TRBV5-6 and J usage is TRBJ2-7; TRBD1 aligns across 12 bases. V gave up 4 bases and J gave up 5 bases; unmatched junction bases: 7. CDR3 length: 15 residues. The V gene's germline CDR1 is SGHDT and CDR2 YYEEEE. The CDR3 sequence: CASSAGQGAKDEQYF. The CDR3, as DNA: TGTGCCAGCAGCGCGGGACAGGGGGCAAAGGACGAGCAGTACTTC.

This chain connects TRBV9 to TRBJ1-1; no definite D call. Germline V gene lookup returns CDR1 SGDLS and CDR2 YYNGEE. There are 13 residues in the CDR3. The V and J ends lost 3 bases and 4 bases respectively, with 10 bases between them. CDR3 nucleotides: TGTGCCAGCAGCGCCCTGGGGAGCACTGAAGCTTTCTTT. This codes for CASSALGSTEAFF.